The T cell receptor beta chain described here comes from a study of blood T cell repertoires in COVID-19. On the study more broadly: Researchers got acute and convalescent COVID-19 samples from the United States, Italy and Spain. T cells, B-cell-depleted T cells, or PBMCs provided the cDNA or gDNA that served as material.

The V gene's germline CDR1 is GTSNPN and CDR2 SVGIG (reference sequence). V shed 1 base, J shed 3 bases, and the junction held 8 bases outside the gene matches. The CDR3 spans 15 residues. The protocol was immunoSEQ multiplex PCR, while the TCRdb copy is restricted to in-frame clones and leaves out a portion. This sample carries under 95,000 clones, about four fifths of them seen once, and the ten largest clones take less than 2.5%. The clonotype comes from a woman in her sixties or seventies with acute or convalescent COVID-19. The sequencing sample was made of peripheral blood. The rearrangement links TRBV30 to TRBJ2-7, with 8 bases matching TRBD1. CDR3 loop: CAWSGYGQGGYEQYF. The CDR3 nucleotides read TGTGCCTGGAGTGGTTACGGACAGGGAGGCTACGAGCAGTACTTC.